This TCR beta chain was identified in a study of cytomegalovirus exposure and HLA in healthy donors. PCR used 60 Vbeta primers and 13 Jbeta primers. Libraries were prepared by immunoSEQ multiplex PCR; TCRdb keeps only in-frame clonotypes and omits some of them. The sample lists about 89,000 clones; about 68% were seen once. Study conclusions and caveats: It was shown in a later analysis that HLA-associated TCR beta chains were more clonally expanded than other, equally common chains. A highly shared variant cluster was judged a likely technical artifact.

Unrecorded immune exposures were likely, despite nominal health at sampling. Turning to this clone: Its target is not known.

Sequenced: PBMCs. The source of this sequence is a human donor in good health.

The CDR3 region is CASSPGFQDEKLFF. CDR3 sequence (DNA): TGTGCCAGCAGCCCAGGGTTTCAAGATGAAAAACTGTTTTTT. V usage is TRBV4-2 and J usage is TRBJ1-4, with TRBD1 as a possible D gene (5 bases). Germline CDR1 reads LGHNA; CDR2 reads YNFKEQ. Trimming removed 4 bases from V and 6 bases from J, with 12 bases in between. There are 14 residues in the CDR3.